This TCR beta chain is drawn from a study of blood T cell repertoires in COVID-19. Looking at the study overall: Some COVID-19 samples were acute and others convalescent; all came from the United States, Italy and Spain. PBMCs, B-cell-depleted T cells, or T cells provided the cDNA or gDNA that made up the material.

The germline V gene has CDR1 MNHEY and CDR2 SVGAGI. The V end was cut by 4 bases, the J end by 7 bases, with 11 bases between. The CDR3 extends over 14 amino acids. Original handling: Estimated nucleated cell counts came from reference gene primer amplification. Libraries were prepared by immunoSEQ multiplex PCR; TCRdb keeps only in-frame clonotypes and omits some of them. That table is the source of V, J and clone size, and D and trimming were worked out from the DNA. Of about 120,000 clones in the sample, 85% are singletons; the top ten hold 27%. Sequencing used peripheral blood. The chain links TRBV6-5 to TRBJ1-6; TRBD1 is a possible D gene (6 bases). The receptor comes from a woman older than 75 with acute or convalescent COVID-19. CDR3 loop: CASSLRQDNSPLHF. The CDR3 nucleotides are TGTGCCAGCAGTTTACGACAGGACAATTCACCCCTCCACTTT.